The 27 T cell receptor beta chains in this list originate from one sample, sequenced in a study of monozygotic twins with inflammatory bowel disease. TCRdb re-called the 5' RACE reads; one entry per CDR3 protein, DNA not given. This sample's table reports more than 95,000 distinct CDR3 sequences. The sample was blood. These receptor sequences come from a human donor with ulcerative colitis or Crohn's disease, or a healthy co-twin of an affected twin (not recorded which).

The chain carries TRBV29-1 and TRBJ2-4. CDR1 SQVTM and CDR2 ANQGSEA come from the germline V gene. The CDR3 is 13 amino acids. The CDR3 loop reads CSVVLSAKNMQYF. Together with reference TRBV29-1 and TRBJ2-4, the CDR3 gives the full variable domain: SAVISQKPSRDICQRGTSLTIQCQVDSQVTMMFWYRQQPGQSLTLIATANQGSEATYESGFVIDKFPISRPNLTFSTLTVSNMSPEDSSIYLCSVVLSAKNMQYFGAGTRLSVL.

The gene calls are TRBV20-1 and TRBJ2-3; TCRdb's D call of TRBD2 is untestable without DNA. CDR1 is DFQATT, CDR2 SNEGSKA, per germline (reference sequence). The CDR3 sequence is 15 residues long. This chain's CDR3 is CSAGSSASSTDTQYF.

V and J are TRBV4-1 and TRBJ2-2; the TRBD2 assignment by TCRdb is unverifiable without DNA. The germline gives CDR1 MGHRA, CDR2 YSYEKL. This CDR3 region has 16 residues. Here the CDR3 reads CASSQAARQNTGELFF.

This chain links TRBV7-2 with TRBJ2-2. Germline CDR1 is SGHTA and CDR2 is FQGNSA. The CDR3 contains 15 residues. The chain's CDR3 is CASSLSTSVTGELFF.

This CDR3 is CASSQGTGTNIRKLFF. The rearrangement links TRBV3-1 to TRBJ1-4; without DNA, the TCRdb call of TRBD1 cannot be checked. The CDR3 consists of 16 residues. Germline assignment: CDR1 LGHDT and CDR2 YNNKEL (reference sequence).

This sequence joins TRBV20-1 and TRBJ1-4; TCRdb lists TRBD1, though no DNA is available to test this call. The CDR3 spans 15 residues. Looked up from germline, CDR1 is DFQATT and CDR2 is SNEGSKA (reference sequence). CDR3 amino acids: CSASIPGRINEKLFF.

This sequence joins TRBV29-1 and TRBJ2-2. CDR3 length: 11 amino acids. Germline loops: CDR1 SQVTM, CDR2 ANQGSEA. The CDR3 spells CSVVTTGELFF.

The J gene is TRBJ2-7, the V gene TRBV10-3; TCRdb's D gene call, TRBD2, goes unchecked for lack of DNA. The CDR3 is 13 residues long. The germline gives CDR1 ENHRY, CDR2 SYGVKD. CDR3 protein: CAMGREAAYEQYF.

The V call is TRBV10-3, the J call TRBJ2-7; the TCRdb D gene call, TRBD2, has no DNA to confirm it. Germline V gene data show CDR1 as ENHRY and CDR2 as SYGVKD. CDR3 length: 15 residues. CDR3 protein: CAISEPSGSANEQYF.

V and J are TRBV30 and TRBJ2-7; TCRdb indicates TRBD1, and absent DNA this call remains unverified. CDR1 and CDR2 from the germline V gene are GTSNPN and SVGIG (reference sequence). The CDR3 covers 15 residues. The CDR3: CAWSSGGTGSYEQYF. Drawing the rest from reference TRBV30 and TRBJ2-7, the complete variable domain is SQTIHQWPATLVQPVGSPLSLECTVEGTSNPNLYWYRQAAGRGLQLLFYSVGIGQISSEVPQNLSASRPQDRQFILSSKKLLLSDSGFYLCAWSSGGTGSYEQYFGPGTRLTVT.

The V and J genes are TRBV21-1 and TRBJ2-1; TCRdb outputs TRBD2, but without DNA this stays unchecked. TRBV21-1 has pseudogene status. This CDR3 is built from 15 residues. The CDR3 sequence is CASTPLAGTYNEQFF.

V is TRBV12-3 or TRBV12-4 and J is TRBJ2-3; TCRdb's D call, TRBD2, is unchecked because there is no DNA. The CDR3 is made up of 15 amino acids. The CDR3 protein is CASSPGGANVYTQYF.

CDR3 region: CASSSSQGNGYTF. V is TRBV4-1 and J is TRBJ1-2; the D call of TRBD1 rests on TCRdb alone, since no DNA is present to check it. The CDR3 spans 13 residues. CDR1 and CDR2 from the germline V gene are MGHRA and YSYEKL.

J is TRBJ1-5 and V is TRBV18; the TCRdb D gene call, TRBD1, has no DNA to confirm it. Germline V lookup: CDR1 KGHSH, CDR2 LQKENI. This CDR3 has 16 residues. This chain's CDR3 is CASSPRGRDSNQPQHF.

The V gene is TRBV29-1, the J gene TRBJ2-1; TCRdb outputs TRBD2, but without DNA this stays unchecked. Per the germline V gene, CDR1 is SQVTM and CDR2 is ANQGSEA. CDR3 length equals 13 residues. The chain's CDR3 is CSVGERNYNEQFF.

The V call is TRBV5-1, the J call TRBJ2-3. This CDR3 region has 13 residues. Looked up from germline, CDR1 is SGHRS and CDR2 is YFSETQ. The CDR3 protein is CASSRKEGDTQYF.

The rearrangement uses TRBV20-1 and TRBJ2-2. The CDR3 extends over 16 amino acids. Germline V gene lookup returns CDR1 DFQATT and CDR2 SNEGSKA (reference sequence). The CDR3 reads CSASQAHPRNTGELFF.

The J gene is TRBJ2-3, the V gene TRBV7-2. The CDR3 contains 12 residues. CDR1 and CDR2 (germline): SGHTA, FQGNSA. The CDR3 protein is CATLEFIDTQYF.

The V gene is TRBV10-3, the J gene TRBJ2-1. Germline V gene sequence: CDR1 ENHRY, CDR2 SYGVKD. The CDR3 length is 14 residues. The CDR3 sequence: CAISVGSGYNEQFF.

The CDR3 region is CASSPGQASEQYF. The chain uses TRBV18 and TRBJ2-7; TCRdb selects TRBD1, and the lack of DNA leaves this call unchecked. Germline V gene data show CDR1 as KGHSH and CDR2 as LQKENI. The CDR3 is 13 residues long.

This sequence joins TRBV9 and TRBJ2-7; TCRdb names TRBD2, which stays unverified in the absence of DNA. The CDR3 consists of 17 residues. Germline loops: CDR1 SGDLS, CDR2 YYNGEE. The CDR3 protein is CASSKGLAGGSPYEQYF.

The CDR3: CASSLGTAPSYEQYF. The J gene is TRBJ2-7, the V gene TRBV27; TCRdb's D call of TRBD1 is untestable without DNA. Per germline, CDR1 MNHEY and CDR2 SMNVEV (reference sequence). The CDR3 is 15 residues long.

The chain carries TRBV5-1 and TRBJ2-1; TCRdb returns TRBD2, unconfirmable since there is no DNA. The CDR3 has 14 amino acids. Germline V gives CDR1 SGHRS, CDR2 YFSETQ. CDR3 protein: CASRWLAENNEQFF.

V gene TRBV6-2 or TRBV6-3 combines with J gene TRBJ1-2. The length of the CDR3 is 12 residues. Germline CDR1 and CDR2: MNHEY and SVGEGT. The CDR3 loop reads CASSYLFYGYTF.

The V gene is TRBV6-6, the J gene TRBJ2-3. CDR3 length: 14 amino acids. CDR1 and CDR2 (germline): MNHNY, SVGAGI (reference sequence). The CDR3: CASRRFTGTDTQYF.

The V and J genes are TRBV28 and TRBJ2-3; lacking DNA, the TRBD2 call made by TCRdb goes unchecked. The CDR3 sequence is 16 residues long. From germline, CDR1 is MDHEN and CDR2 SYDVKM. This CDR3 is CASSLLSGGATDTQYF.

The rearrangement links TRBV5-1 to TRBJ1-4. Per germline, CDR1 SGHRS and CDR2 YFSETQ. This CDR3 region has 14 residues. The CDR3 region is CASSFGKPNEKLFF.